These 28 T cell receptor beta chains came from one sample sequenced in a study of cytomegalovirus exposure and HLA in healthy donors. PCR used 60 Vbeta primers and 13 Jbeta primers. The table came from immunoSEQ multiplex PCR; TCRdb's copy has only in-frame clones and leaves some out. Of about 76,000 clones listed, about three quarters are singletons. Material for sequencing was PBMCs. Every receptor here comes from a male donor in good health and CMV-seropositive.

V gene TRBV2 combines with J gene TRBJ2-7; TRBD1 matches 8 bases. J was trimmed by 2 bases and V by 8 bases; bases with no gene match: 2. This CDR3 region has 12 residues. Germline assignment: CDR1 SNHLY and CDR2 FYNNEI. DNA of the CDR3: TGTGCCAGCTTGGACAGGGCCTACGAGCAGTACTTC. Translating gives CASLDRAYEQYF. Full variable domain (missing parts from reference TRBV2 and TRBJ2-7): EPEVTQTPSHQVTQMGQEVILRCVPISNHLYFYWYRQILGQKVEFLVSFYNNEISEKSEIFDDQFSVERPDGSNFTLKIRSTKLEDSAMYFCASLDRAYEQYFGPGTRLTVT.

The chain recombines TRBV18 with TRBJ2-4, with 8 bases that match TRBD2. The CDR3 is made up of 18 amino acids. Germline V gives CDR1 KGHSH, CDR2 LQKENI. V trimming: 3 bases; J trimming: 1 base; junction bases outside the gene matches: 11. CDR3 nucleotides: TGTGCCAGCTCACCGCCAATGGGTCTAGCGGGCGCCAAAAACATTCAGTACTTC. This encodes CASSPPMGLAGAKNIQYF.

The table lists this clone with a few counts. The rearrangement links TRBV5-1 to TRBJ1-2; TRBD1 aligns across 8 bases. There are 15 residues in the CDR3. The junction had 6 bases not matched to a gene; V was cut back by 4 bases and J by 1 base. Per germline, CDR1 SGHRS and CDR2 YFSETQ. The DNA of the CDR3 is TGCGCCAGCAGCCCATGGACAGGGAGTAACTATGGCTACACCTTC. Its translation is CASSPWTGSNYGYTF.

The gene calls are TRBV5-4 and TRBJ2-3, with D possibly matching TRBD2 (5 bases). This CDR3 is 15 amino acids long. The ends were cut back, 4 bases at V and 0 bases at J, with 12 bases in the middle. Germline CDR1 reads SGHNT; CDR2 reads YYREEE (reference sequence). The CDR3 loop is CASSQLVLSTDTQYF. CDR3 nucleotide sequence: TGTGCCAGCAGCCAACTAGTCCTTAGCACAGATACGCAGTATTTT.

This clone was detected only a few times. The chain recombines TRBV19 with TRBJ1-2, with TRBD1 matching over 10 bases. CDR1 LNHDA and CDR2 SQIVND come from the germline V gene (reference sequence). J lost 2 bases, V lost 6 bases, and 6 bases had no gene match. The CDR3 consists of 15 residues. CDR3 amino acids: CASSFDRGQNYGYTF. The CDR3 DNA sequence: TGTGCCAGTAGCTTTGACAGGGGGCAAAACTATGGCTACACCTTC.

This clone was picked up one time. The gene calls are TRBV2 and TRBJ1-2; 7 bases are a match to TRBD1. The CDR3 extends over 13 amino acids. V was clipped by 6 bases and J by 4 bases; unmatched bases: 5. Germline V gene lookup returns CDR1 SNHLY and CDR2 FYNNEI. The CDR3 loop reads CASSGGTAYGYTF. The CDR3 bases are TGTGCCAGCAGCGGAGGGACAGCCTATGGCTACACCTTC.

The V and J genes are TRBV27 and TRBJ1-2; D ambiguous. The CDR3 has 13 residues. V dropped 2 bases and J dropped 2 bases, with 6 bases sitting between them. Per the germline V gene, CDR1 is MNHEY and CDR2 is SMNVEV (reference sequence). Here the CDR3 DNA reads TGTGCCAGCAGTTTACTCCCCAACTATGGCTACACCTTC. Translation: CASSLLPNYGYTF.

The chain has TRBV10-2 and TRBJ2-7; D is uncertain. This CDR3 spans 15 amino acids. V dropped 3 bases and J dropped 2 bases, with 14 bases sitting between them. CDR1 is WSHSY and CDR2 is SAAADI in the germline V gene. The CDR3 loop is CASSDHPWRTYEQYF. CDR3 nucleotides: TGCGCCAGCAGTGATCACCCTTGGCGGACCTACGAGCAGTACTTC.

The genes are TRBV6-6 and TRBJ2-5; 10 bases match TRBD1. CDR3 length equals 14 residues. The junction had 5 bases not matched to a gene; V was cut back by 8 bases and J by 2 bases. CDR1 is MNHNY, CDR2 SVGAGI, per germline (reference sequence). CDR3 residues: CASVPDRGQETQYF. The CDR3 region has the DNA TGTGCCAGCGTCCCGGACAGGGGGCAAGAGACCCAGTACTTC.

CDR3 DNA sequence: TGTGCCAGCATCTCTTTACGTACAGCCCGGCGGAACACTGAAGCTTTCTTT. It is translated as CASISLRTARRNTEAFF. The gene calls are TRBV27 and TRBJ1-1; no clear D. Germline assignment: CDR1 MNHEY and CDR2 SMNVEV (reference sequence). V lost 7 bases, J lost 1 base, and 22 bases lay in between. CDR3 size: 17 residues.

CDR3 coding DNA: TGTGCCAGCAGCCAACCGTTTGGCGGCTCCTACAATGAGCAGTTCTTC. It translates to CASSQPFGGSYNEQFF. J is TRBJ2-1 and V is TRBV4-2; D unclear. V was pared by 2 bases and J by 0 bases, with 11 bases between. Germline CDR1 and CDR2: LGHNA and YNFKEQ. The CDR3 runs to 16 residues.

This chain links TRBV5-1 with TRBJ1-4; 9 positions match TRBD1. The trim removed 7 bases at V and 4 bases at J, leaving 8 bases unmatched. The CDR3 covers 15 residues. Looked up from germline, CDR1 is SGHRS and CDR2 is YFSETQ. CDR3 sequence (DNA): TGCGCCAGCGCCGACAGGGGGGCGGATAATGAAAAACTGTTTTTT. It is translated as CASADRGADNEKLFF.

CDR3 sequence: CARGPARTDTQYF. The CDR3 nucleotides are TGTGCCAGGGGGCCAGCGCGCACAGATACGCAGTATTTT. V and J are TRBV2 and TRBJ2-3; TRBD1 might be the D (5 bases). Germline loops: CDR1 SNHLY, CDR2 FYNNEI. This CDR3 comprises 13 residues. V lost 9 bases and J 1 base, leaving 11 bases between the germline ends.

DNA of the CDR3: TGTGCCAGCAGCTTGATGCAGGGTACTGAAGCTTTCTTT. Translation gives CASSLMQGTEAFF. The chain is built from TRBV7-6 and TRBJ1-1; weak D call: TRBD1 (5 bases). Germline V lookup: CDR1 SGHVS, CDR2 FNYEAQ. V was trimmed by 3 bases and J by 5 bases, leaving 10 bases between them. The length of the CDR3 is 13 residues.

The chain uses TRBV7-2 and TRBJ1-2; D unclear. The CDR3 is made up of 15 amino acids. Between the trimmed V and J ends, which lost 5 bases and 6 bases, there was a span of 19 bases. In germline, CDR1 is SGHTA, CDR2 FQGNSA. The CDR3 DNA is TGTGCCAGCAGCCTAATCTCATTCGGAGGGAATGGCTACACCTTC. Its translation: CASSLISFGGNGYTF.

This rearrangement joins TRBV7-9 to TRBJ1-2; TRBD1 agrees at 10 bases. Germline assignment: CDR1 SEHNR and CDR2 FQNEAQ (reference sequence). Trimming at V came to 3 bases and at J to 3 bases, leaving 16 bases not matched to a gene. This CDR3 comprises 19 residues. The chain's CDR3 is CASSFGRKTGGEADYGYTF. DNA for the CDR3: TGTGCCAGCAGCTTCGGCAGAAAGACAGGGGGCGAGGCTGACTATGGCTACACCTTC. Based on the CDR3 plus reference TRBV7-9 and TRBJ1-2, the full variable domain is DTGVSQNPRHKITKRGQNVTFRCDPISEHNRLYWYRQTLGQGPEFLTYFQNEAQLEKSRLLSDRFSAERPKGSFSTLEIQRTEQGDSAMYLCASSFGRKTGGEADYGYTFGSGTRLTVV.

This rearrangement joins TRBV5-1 to TRBJ2-2; TRBD1 agrees at 10 bases. The germline V gene has CDR1 SGHRS and CDR2 YFSETQ. CDR3 length: 16 residues. With 4 bases clipped from V and 7 bases from J, the junction kept 10 bases outside the gene matches. CDR3 coding DNA: TGCGCCAGCAGCCGTGGACAGGGGGACGGAGGCGGGGAGCTGTTTTTT. Amino acid sequence: CASSRGQGDGGGELFF. The full variable domain, rest sourced from reference TRBV5-1 and TRBJ2-2, is KAGVTQTPRYLIKTRGQQVTLSCSPISGHRSVSWYQQTPGQGLQFLFEYFSETQRNKGNFPGRFSGRQFSNSRSEMNVSTLELGDSALYLCASSRGQGDGGGELFFGEGSRLTVL.

The chain joins TRBV28 to TRBJ2-7; 8 bases are shared with TRBD2. The V and J ends lost 0 bases and 3 bases, in that order; junction bases with no gene match: 7. The germline V gene encodes CDR1 MDHEN and CDR2 SYDVKM. The CDR3 spans 16 residues. The CDR3 loop reads CASSLWGSGKRYEQYF. CDR3 coding DNA: TGTGCCAGCAGTTTATGGGGTAGCGGGAAACGCTACGAGCAGTACTTC. Filled out from reference TRBV28 and TRBJ2-7, the complete variable domain reads DVKVTQSSRYLVKRTGEKVFLECVQDMDHENMFWYRQDPGLGLRLIYFSYDVKMKEKGDIPEGYSVSREKKERFSLILESASTNQTSMYLCASSLWGSGKRYEQYFGPGTRLTVT.

J is TRBJ2-3 and V is TRBV5-1; possible D gene TRBD2, 5 bases. Germline V gene data show CDR1 as SGHRS and CDR2 as YFSETQ. V was pared by 3 bases and J by 2 bases, with 16 bases between. The CDR3 runs 16 residues. CDR3 in amino acids: CASSSLGSWTTDTQYF. The CDR3 bases are TGCGCCAGCAGCTCCCTGGGGAGTTGGACCACAGATACGCAGTATTTT.

This clone was counted many times. The rearrangement uses TRBV2 and TRBJ1-5, with D uncertain. This CDR3 is 13 amino acids long. The germline CDR1 and CDR2 sequences are SNHLY and FYNNEI. Trimming cost V 5 bases and J 3 bases, with 8 bases left between them. The CDR3 spells CASSPADNQPQHF. CDR3 bases: TGTGCCAGCAGTCCGGCGGACAATCAGCCCCAGCATTTT.

The gene calls are TRBV9 and TRBJ2-1; 7 bases align to TRBD2. Germline CDR1 reads SGDLS; CDR2 reads YYNGEE. V lost 0 bases, J lost 2 bases, and 8 bases stayed unmatched. This CDR3 is 17 amino acids long. CDR3 sequence reads: CASSVVASGAPYNEQFF. The DNA of the CDR3 is TGTGCCAGCAGCGTAGTGGCTAGCGGAGCCCCCTACAATGAGCAGTTCTTC.

The V and J genes are TRBV4-3 and TRBJ1-2, with no clear D. This CDR3 has 17 amino acids. Germline V lookup: CDR1 LGHNA, CDR2 YSLEER. V gave up 0 bases and J gave up 2 bases, with 16 bases separating them. The CDR3 region has the DNA TGCGCCAGCAGCCAAGATCTTGTGATGCGCCAAAACTATGGCTACACCTTC. It encodes CASSQDLVMRQNYGYTF.

This chain uses TRBV4-1 with TRBJ1-4; tentatively, D is TRBD1 (5 bases). The V gene lost 0 bases and the J gene lost 7 bases, with 15 bases spanning the gap. This CDR3 region has 16 residues. Germline V gives CDR1 MGHRA, CDR2 YSYEKL. DNA for the CDR3: TGCGCCAGCAGCCAAGACGTTAATTGGCAGGGTGAAAAACTGTTTTTT. Translating it yields CASSQDVNWQGEKLFF.

CDR3 bases: TGTGCCAGTAGTGAAGCCGCCAGGTCCTACGAGCAGTACTTC. Residues: CASSEAARSYEQYF. This rearrangement joins TRBV19 to TRBJ2-7; D gene ambiguous. Deletions cut 5 bases from V and 1 base from J, with 12 bases between. The CDR3 extends over 14 amino acids. The V gene's germline CDR1 is LNHDA and CDR2 SQIVND (reference sequence). The variable domain in full, with the rest retrieved from reference TRBV19 and TRBJ2-7, is DGGITQSPKYLFRKEGQNVTLSCEQNLNHDAMYWYRQDPGQGLRLIYYSQIVNDFQKGDIAEGYSVSREKKESFPLTVTSAQKNPTAFYLCASSEAARSYEQYFGPGTRLTVT.

In this sample, this clone turned up once. The gene calls are TRBV6-4 and TRBJ1-1; D is undetermined. Germline V lookup: CDR1 MRHNA, CDR2 SNTAGT. The ends were cut back, 0 bases at V and 2 bases at J, with 4 bases in the middle. The CDR3 has 13 amino acids. Here the CDR3 reads CASSDSSNTEAFF. The CDR3 DNA reads TGTGCCAGCAGTGACTCGAGCAACACTGAAGCTTTCTTT.

The J gene is TRBJ2-5, the V gene TRBV4-3; 10 bases are shared with TRBD1. This CDR3 comprises 16 residues. V was clipped by 1 base and J by 4 bases; unmatched bases: 6. The germline gives CDR1 LGHNA, CDR2 YSLEER. The CDR3 nucleotides read TGCGCCAGCAGCCAAGCGACAGGGGGCGCGGTAGAGACCCAGTACTTC. The encoded protein is CASSQATGGAVETQYF.

A note on this clone: At one end the junction does not follow the germline gene, possibly because of a read error. V usage is TRBV30 and J usage is TRBJ2-2; D remains ambiguous. CDR1 and CDR2 from the germline V gene are GTSNPN and SVGIG (reference sequence). CDR3 length: 18 residues. CDR3 sequence (DNA): TGTGCCTCGAGTGTACCCGACTGGTTATTATCTGGAACCGGGGAGCTGTTTTTT. The encoded protein is CASSVPDWLLSGTGELFF.

The chain uses TRBV28 and TRBJ2-4, with 9 nucleotides matching TRBD1. CDR3 size: 15 residues. Per germline, CDR1 MDHEN and CDR2 SYDVKM. The J segment lost 8 bases and the V segment lost 6 bases, leaving 11 bases of the junction unmatched. The CDR3 reads CASRGQGSTGYIQYF. As DNA, the CDR3 is TGTGCCAGCAGAGGACAGGGGTCTACCGGGTACATTCAGTACTTC. Based on the CDR3 plus reference TRBV28 and TRBJ2-4, the full variable domain is DVKVTQSSRYLVKRTGEKVFLECVQDMDHENMFWYRQDPGLGLRLIYFSYDVKMKEKGDIPEGYSVSREKKERFSLILESASTNQTSMYLCASRGQGSTGYIQYFGAGTRLSVL.